This TCR beta chain emerged from a study of blood T cell repertoires in COVID-19 (dated by TCRdb to the early 2020s). At the level of the whole study: The collaborator samples originated in the United States, Italy and Spain and spanned the acute and convalescent phases of COVID-19. The prospective study material was composed of cDNA or gDNA derived from T cells, B-cell-depleted T cells, or PBMCs. Deeply sampled blood TCRbeta repertoires from subjects exposed to, actively infected with, or recovered from COVID-19 were included in the dataset. The repertoires were released in a freely available public database intended as a resource for research on the immune response to SARS-CoV-2. Samples were obtained from the ongoing ImmuneRACE study (first 160 participants) and from roughly 1,300 subjects provided by 6 global collaborators. A de-identified subject ID, COVID-19 status, age in years and sex were almost always included in the sample metadata. Where HLA class I and class II types were available, the types were taken from metadata supplied by the sample provider, not from assay-based typing. Here is what the overall study found, with its caveats: How much clinical and demographic metadata was included differed by source and by participant, and the metadata was provided uncurated.

TCRbeta CDR3 regions were amplified from genomic DNA by means of the immunoSEQ Assay, a bias-controlled multiplex PCR. In the original analysis: The number of nucleated cells in each sample was estimated by amplification of reference gene primers within the assay. Sequence reads were collapsed and filtered to measure the absolute abundance of every unique TCRbeta CDR3 rearrangement. For each sample, productive Simpson clonality was calculated by taking the square root of Simpson's diversity index across productive rearrangements. TCRdb took this table from immuneACCESS and kept in-frame rearrangements with V and J called. Such tables lack part of the clones; where checked against another copy, unresolved V genes explain under half of the gap, and the rest is unexplained. Clonal size and the V and J genes are those of that table, whereas D and trimming came from the DNA. The sample yields under 75,000 clones; around 77% were counted once. The top ten clones comprise around 4.9% of the sample.

At one collaborating source in Seattle, patients were enrolled during active infection and were followed longitudinally through the course of disease. Collaborating institutions collected whole blood in K2EDTA tubes following their own protocols. For TCRbeta analysis, collaborators shipped samples in one of three forms: frozen whole blood, isolated PBMCs, or DNA extracted from either of those sample types. A distance of 15 bases separates the germline ends of V and J, which lose 5 bases and 6 bases respectively. Sequences KGHDR (CDR1) and SFDVKD (CDR2) are obtained from the germline V gene. The CDR3 starts with the cysteine, ends with the phenylalanine, and has 15 residues. The CDR3 DNA has 45 bases and is translated from base 1. Details on this clone: Its antigen remains undetermined. No base quality information exists; no much larger clone differs at one position.

The clonotype was recovered from a woman in her 70s with COVID-19, enrolled during active disease. Sequenced: peripheral blood. The chain links TRBV24-1 with TRBJ2-2, and the D gene may be TRBD2, 6 bases matching. The CDR3 corresponds to CATSGDGLISGELFF. In nucleotides, the sequence is TGTGCCACCAGTGGGGACGGACTAATTTCCGGGGAGCTGTTTTTT.